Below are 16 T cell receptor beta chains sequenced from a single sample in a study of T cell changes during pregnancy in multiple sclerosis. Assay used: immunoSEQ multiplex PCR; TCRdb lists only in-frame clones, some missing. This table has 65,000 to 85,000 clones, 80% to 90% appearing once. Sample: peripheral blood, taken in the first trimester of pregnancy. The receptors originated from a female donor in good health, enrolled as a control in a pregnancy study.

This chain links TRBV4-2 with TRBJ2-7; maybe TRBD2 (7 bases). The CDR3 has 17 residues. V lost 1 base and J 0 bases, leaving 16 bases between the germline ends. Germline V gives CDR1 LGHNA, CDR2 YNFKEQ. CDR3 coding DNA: TGTGCCAGCAGCCAAGTGGGGGCGGGCGGGAGCTCCTACGAGCAGTACTTC. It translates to CASSQVGAGGSSYEQYF.

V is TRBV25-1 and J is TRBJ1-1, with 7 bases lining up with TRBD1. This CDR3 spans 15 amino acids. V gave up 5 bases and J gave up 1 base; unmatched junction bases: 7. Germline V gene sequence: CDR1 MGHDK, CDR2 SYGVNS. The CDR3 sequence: CASSKRGLGNTEAFF. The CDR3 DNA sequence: TGTGCCAGCAGTAAAAGGGGGCTGGGGAACACTGAAGCTTTCTTT.

The chain's CDR3 is CASRDWGLTDTQYF. The CDR3 DNA reads as TGTGCCAGCAGAGACTGGGGCCTCACAGATACGCAGTATTTT. The gene calls are TRBV6-1 and TRBJ2-3; tentative D call: TRBD1 (5 bases). Germline V lookup: CDR1 MNHNS, CDR2 SASEGT. V dropped 6 bases and J dropped 2 bases, with 12 bases sitting between them. CDR3 length equals 14 residues.

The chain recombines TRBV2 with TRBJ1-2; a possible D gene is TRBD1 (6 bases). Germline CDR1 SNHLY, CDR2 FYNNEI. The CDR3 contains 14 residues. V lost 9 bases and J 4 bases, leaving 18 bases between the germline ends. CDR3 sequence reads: CARSLQGNLYGYTF. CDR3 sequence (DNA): TGTGCCAGGTCACTACAGGGAAACCTCTATGGCTACACCTTC.

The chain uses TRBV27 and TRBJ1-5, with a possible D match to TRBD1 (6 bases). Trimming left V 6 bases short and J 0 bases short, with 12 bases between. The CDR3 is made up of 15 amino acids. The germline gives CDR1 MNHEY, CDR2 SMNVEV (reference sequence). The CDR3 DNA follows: TGTGCCAGCAGACGCGGGGGCTATAGCAATCAGCCCCAGCATTTT. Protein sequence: CASRRGGYSNQPQHF.

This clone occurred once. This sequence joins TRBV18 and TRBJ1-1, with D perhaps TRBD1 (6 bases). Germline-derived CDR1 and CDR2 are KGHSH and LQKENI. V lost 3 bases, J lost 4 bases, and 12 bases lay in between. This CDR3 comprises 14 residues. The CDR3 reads CASSPTGSTTEAFF. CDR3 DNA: TGTGCCAGCTCACCCACAGGGTCGACCACTGAAGCTTTCTTT.

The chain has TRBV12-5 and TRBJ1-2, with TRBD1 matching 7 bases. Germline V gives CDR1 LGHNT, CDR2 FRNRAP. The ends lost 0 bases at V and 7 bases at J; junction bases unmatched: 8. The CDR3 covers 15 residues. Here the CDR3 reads CASGLVGQSLGGYTF. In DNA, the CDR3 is TGTGCTAGTGGTTTGGTGGGACAGTCCCTTGGTGGCTACACCTTC.

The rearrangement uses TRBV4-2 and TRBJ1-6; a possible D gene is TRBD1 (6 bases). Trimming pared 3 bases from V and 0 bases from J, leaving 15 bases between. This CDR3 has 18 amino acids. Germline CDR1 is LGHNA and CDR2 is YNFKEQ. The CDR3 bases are TGTGCCAGCAGCCAGGCTCAGGGGCCGAGCTCCTATAATTCACCCCTCCACTTT. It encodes CASSQAQGPSSYNSPLHF.

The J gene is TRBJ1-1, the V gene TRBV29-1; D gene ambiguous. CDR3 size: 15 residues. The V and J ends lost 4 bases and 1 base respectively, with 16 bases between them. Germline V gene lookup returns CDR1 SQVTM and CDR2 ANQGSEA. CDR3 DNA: TGCAGCGTTGCTTTCGGTTACGGGAGGAACACTGAAGCTTTCTTT. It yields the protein CSVAFGYGRNTEAFF.

CDR3 residues: CASSVRALRTGDNEQYF. CDR3 sequence (DNA): TGTGCCAGCAGCGTTAGGGCCCTCCGGACAGGGGACAACGAGCAGTACTTC. The rearrangement joins TRBV7-2 to TRBJ2-7, with 9 bases fitting TRBD1. The CDR3 loop spans 17 amino acids. Trimming cost V 5 bases and J 5 bases; bases outside gene matches: 16. CDR1 and CDR2 from the germline V gene are SGHTA and FQGNSA.

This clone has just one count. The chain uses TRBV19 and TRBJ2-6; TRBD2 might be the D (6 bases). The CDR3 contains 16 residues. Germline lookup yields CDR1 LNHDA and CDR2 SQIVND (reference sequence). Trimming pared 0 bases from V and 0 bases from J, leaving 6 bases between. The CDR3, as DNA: TGTGCCAGTAGTATAGAGGGAGGCTCTGGGGCCAACGTCCTGACTTTC. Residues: CASSIEGGSGANVLTF.

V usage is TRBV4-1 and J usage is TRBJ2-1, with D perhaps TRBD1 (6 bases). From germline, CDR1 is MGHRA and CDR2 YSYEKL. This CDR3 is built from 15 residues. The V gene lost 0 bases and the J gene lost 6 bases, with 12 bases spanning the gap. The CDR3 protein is CASSQDRGEGNEQFF. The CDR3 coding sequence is TGCGCCAGCAGCCAAGACAGGGGCGAGGGCAATGAGCAGTTCTTC.

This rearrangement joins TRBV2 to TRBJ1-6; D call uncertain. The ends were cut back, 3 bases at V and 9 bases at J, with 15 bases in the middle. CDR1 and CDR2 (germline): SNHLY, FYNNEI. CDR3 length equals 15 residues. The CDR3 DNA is TGTGCCAGCAGTGAGAAGTGGCAGGCCTTTTCACCCCTCCACTTT. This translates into CASSEKWQAFSPLHF.

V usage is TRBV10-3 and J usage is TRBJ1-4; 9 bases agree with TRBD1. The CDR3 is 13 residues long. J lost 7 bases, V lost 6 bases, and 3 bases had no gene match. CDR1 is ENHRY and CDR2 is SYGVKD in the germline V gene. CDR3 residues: CAISGDRAEKLFF. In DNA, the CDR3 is TGTGCCATCAGCGGGGACAGGGCTGAAAAACTGTTTTTT.

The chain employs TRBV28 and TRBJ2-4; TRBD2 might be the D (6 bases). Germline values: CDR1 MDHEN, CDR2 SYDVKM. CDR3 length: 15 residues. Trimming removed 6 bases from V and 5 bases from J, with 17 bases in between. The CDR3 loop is CASRPRGSGENIQYF. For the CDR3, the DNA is TGTGCCAGCAGGCCCCGAGGTAGCGGCGAAAACATTCAGTACTTC.

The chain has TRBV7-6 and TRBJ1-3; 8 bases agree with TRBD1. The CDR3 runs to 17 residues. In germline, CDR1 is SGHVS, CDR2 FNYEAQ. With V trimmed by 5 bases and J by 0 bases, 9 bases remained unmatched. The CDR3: CASSVRTGGTSGNTIYF. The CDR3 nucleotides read TGTGCCAGCAGCGTCCGAACAGGGGGAACCTCTGGAAACACCATATATTTT.